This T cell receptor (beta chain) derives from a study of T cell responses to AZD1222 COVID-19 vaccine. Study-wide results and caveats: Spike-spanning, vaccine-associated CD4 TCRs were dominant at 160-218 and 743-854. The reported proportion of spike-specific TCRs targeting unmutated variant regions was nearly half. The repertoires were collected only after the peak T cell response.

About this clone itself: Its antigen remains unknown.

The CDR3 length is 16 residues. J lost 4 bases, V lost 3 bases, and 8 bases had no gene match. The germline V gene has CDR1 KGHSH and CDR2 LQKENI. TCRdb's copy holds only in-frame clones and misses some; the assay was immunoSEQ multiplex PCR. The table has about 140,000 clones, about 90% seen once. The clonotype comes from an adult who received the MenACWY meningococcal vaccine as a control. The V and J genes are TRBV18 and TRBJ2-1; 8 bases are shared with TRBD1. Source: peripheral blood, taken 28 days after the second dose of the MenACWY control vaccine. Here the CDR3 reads CASSPDRDRTYNEQFF. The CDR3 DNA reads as TGTGCCAGCTCACCGGACCGGGACAGGACGTACAATGAGCAGTTCTTC.